This T cell receptor beta chain was obtained from a study of CD8+ T cells in alopecia areata. Extraction of RNA preceded its reverse transcription into cDNA, which served as the sequencing template. TCRdb keeps only in-frame clones here, not all; method: immunoSEQ multiplex PCR. The sample lists some 200,000 clones; around 60% were seen once. V shed 5 bases and J 8 bases; nucleotides not matched to a gene: 18. This CDR3 region has 17 residues. Germline CDR1 is SNHLY and CDR2 is FYNNEI. The chain couples TRBV2 to TRBJ1-2; TRBD1 agrees at 9 bases. The sequences come from CD4+ T cells sorted from blood, collected at week 0. This clonotype was sampled from a human donor with alopecia areata. The CDR3 reads CASSTPLLGQGSYGYTF. In DNA form, the CDR3 reads TGTGCCAGCAGTACTCCACTCCTGGGACAGGGATCCTACGGCTACACCTTC. The full variable domain, rest sourced from reference TRBV2 and TRBJ1-2, is EPEVTQTPSHQVTQMGQEVILRCVPISNHLYFYWYRQILGQKVEFLVSFYNNEISEKSEIFDDQFSVERPDGSNFTLKIRSTKLEDSAMYFCASSTPLLGQGSYGYTFGSGTRLTVV.